One and the same sample provided the 23 T cell receptor beta chains below, sequenced in a study of shared clonotypes between healthy human individuals. The naive CD8 fraction comprised CD45RO-negative cells positively selected for CCR7 and excluded terminally differentiated effector memory CD45RA+ cells. The repertoire was sequenced with immunoSEQ multiplex PCR; TCRdb's copy has only in-frame clones and lacks some. The table has about 2.2 million clones, 93% seen once. The specimen sequenced was naive CD8+ T cells from PBMCs. The receptor set was obtained from a man younger than 35 in good health. Some clones in this sample may be carry-over from other donors' samples.

This clone was detected once. This rearrangement joins TRBV4-1 to TRBJ1-6; no definite D call. V shed 6 bases and J shed 4 bases, with 13 bases lying between them. CDR1 and CDR2 from the germline V gene are MGHRA and YSYEKL. CDR3 size: 15 residues. The CDR3 sequence: CASRLASGYNSPLHF. Here the CDR3 DNA reads TGCGCCAGCAGGCTTGCCTCTGGATATAATTCACCCCTCCACTTT.

The gene calls are TRBV28 and TRBJ2-7, with a weak D call TRBD1 (5 bases). This CDR3 region has 16 residues. The V and J ends lost 3 bases and 5 bases respectively, with 20 bases between them. The germline gives CDR1 MDHEN, CDR2 SYDVKM. Here the CDR3 DNA reads TGTGCCAGCAGTTTTATTCTTCTATCCTCAGGGAACGAGCAGTACTTC. Translation: CASSFILLSSGNEQYF.

V is TRBV11-2 and J is TRBJ2-1, with 9 bases matching TRBD1. J gave up 9 bases and V 0 bases, and 12 bases lay outside the gene matches. The CDR3 has 17 amino acids. Germline V gives CDR1 SGHAT, CDR2 FQNNGV. The CDR3 spells CASSLDYLGTGKVEQFF. CDR3 DNA sequence: TGTGCCAGCAGCTTAGATTATCTCGGGACAGGGAAGGTTGAGCAGTTCTTC.

This sequence joins TRBV28 and TRBJ2-7, with 8 bases aligning to TRBD2. Germline V gene lookup returns CDR1 MDHEN and CDR2 SYDVKM. V lost 7 bases and J lost 0; bases outside the gene matches: 5. This CDR3 spans 14 amino acids. CDR3 bases: TGTGCCAGCACCAAAAGCGGGAGCTCCTACGAGCAGTACTTC. This encodes CASTKSGSSYEQYF.

The rearrangement links TRBV6-6 to TRBJ1-4; D remains unclear. Trimming removed 0 bases at V and 6 bases at J, with 14 bases between. CDR3 size: 16 residues. The germline CDR1 and CDR2 sequences are MNHNY and SVGAGI (reference sequence). The CDR3 coding sequence is TGTGCCAGCAGTTACTCGAAATATATTACGGATGAAAAACTGTTTTTT. This gives the protein CASSYSKYITDEKLFF.

The chain carries TRBV6-1 and TRBJ2-5; D might be TRBD1 or TRBD2, each matching 6 bases. The CDR3 runs to 15 residues. Trimming stripped 5 bases from V and 4 bases from J, with 17 bases between. Per the germline V gene, CDR1 is MNHNS and CDR2 is SASEGT. Here the CDR3 reads CASSSVGGLAETQYF. The CDR3 nucleotides read TGTGCCAGCAGTTCTGTAGGGGGGTTAGCAGAGACCCAGTACTTC.

A note on this clone: In the same sample, other DNA sequences code for this CDR3. V is TRBV7-9 and J is TRBJ2-7; 8 bases are a match to TRBD2. The CDR3 has 14 residues. CDR1 SEHNR and CDR2 FQNEAQ come from the germline V gene (reference sequence). With 2 bases clipped from V and 4 bases from J, the junction kept 4 bases outside the gene matches. The CDR3 region is CASSLSREGYEQYF. The CDR3 DNA reads as TGTGCCAGCAGCTTATCCCGGGAGGGGTACGAGCAGTACTTC.

V usage is TRBV6-4 and J usage is TRBJ2-2; D is ambiguous. CDR1 and CDR2 (germline): MRHNA, SNTAGT. The CDR3 has 12 residues. Between the trimmed V and J ends, which lost 5 bases and 6 bases, there was a span of 7 bases. The CDR3 DNA reads TGTGCCAGCAGTAAATCACCCGGGGAGCTGTTTTTT. Residues: CASSKSPGELFF.

J is TRBJ1-1 and V is TRBV6-5, with D possibly being TRBD1 (5 bases). Looked up from germline, CDR1 is MNHEY and CDR2 is SVGAGI. The CDR3 has 15 amino acids. V was pared by 5 bases and J by 5 bases, with 18 bases between. CDR3 DNA sequence: TGTGCCAGCAGTCGGTGGGGCAGGGAGGGGACTGAAGCTTTCTTT. This encodes CASSRWGREGTEAFF.

The CDR3 protein is CATRSSVATNEKLFF. The DNA of the CDR3 is TGTGCCACTCGCAGTAGTGTAGCCACTAATGAAAAACTGTTTTTT. This chain joins TRBV6-5 and TRBJ1-4; D not resolved. V was trimmed by 10 bases and J by 2 bases, leaving 17 bases between them. There are 15 residues in the CDR3. Germline lookup yields CDR1 MNHEY and CDR2 SVGAGI.

This clone was recorded only once. The chain has TRBV5-1 and TRBJ2-7; TRBD2 matches at 9 bases. The germline gives CDR1 SGHRS, CDR2 YFSETQ. The CDR3 totals 16 residues. Trimming cost V 0 bases and J 3 bases; bases outside gene matches: 7. The CDR3 sequence: CASSLAASGNIYEQYF. The CDR3 nucleotides are TGCGCCAGCAGCTTGGCCGCTAGCGGGAACATCTACGAGCAGTACTTC.

The V and J genes are TRBV5-4 and TRBJ1-1; tentative D call: TRBD1 (5 bases). Looked up from germline, CDR1 is SGHNT and CDR2 is YYREEE (reference sequence). V lost 3 bases, J lost 3 bases, and 18 bases lay in between. This CDR3 spans 16 amino acids. In DNA form, the CDR3 reads TGTGCCAGCAGCTCGGAATACTGGACAACCGACACTGAAGCTTTCTTT. It specifies CASSSEYWTTDTEAFF.

This chain connects TRBV19 to TRBJ1-1; no definite D call. Germline V gene data show CDR1 as LNHDA and CDR2 as SQIVND (reference sequence). The germline V and J ends were trimmed by 4 bases and 7 bases, with 10 bases remaining between them. There are 12 residues in the CDR3. CDR3 amino acids: CASSNLGIEAFF. CDR3 sequence (DNA): TGTGCCAGTAGTAATCTGGGGATTGAAGCTTTCTTT. Variable domain in full (rest from reference TRBV19 and TRBJ1-1): DGGITQSPKYLFRKEGQNVTLSCEQNLNHDAMYWYRQDPGQGLRLIYYSQIVNDFQKGDIAEGYSVSREKKESFPLTVTSAQKNPTAFYLCASSNLGIEAFFGQGTRLTVV.

V is TRBV4-2 and J is TRBJ2-1; no clear D. The CDR3 length is 13 residues. V lost 4 bases and J 10 bases, leaving 14 bases between the germline ends. CDR1 LGHNA and CDR2 YNFKEQ come from the germline V gene. The CDR3 nucleotides read TGTGCCAGCAGCCCCCTCAAAGGCGGAGAGCAGTTCTTC. Protein product: CASSPLKGGEQFF.

The J gene is TRBJ1-4, the V gene TRBV7-6, with D maybe TRBD1 (6 bases). Trimming removed 5 bases from V and 7 bases from J, with 20 bases in between. This CDR3 region has 16 residues. Germline V gene sequence: CDR1 SGHVS, CDR2 FNYEAQ. The CDR3 spells CASSPAVGGRGEKLFF. The CDR3 coding sequence is TGTGCCAGCAGCCCAGCTGTGGGGGGCCGGGGTGAAAAACTGTTTTTT.

The chain employs TRBV5-1 and TRBJ2-7; D is possibly TRBD2 (5 bases). This CDR3 region has 14 residues. The V gene's germline CDR1 is SGHRS and CDR2 YFSETQ. Trimming pared 4 bases from V and 0 bases from J, leaving 11 bases between. The CDR3 reads CASSNSEVSYEQYF. CDR3 coding DNA: TGCGCCAGCAGCAACTCGGAGGTCTCCTACGAGCAGTACTTC.

The chain has TRBV19 and TRBJ1-2; no firm D call. In germline, CDR1 is LNHDA, CDR2 SQIVND (reference sequence). The CDR3 has 16 amino acids. With 3 bases removed from V and 3 bases from J, the gap between germline ends came to 17 bases. CDR3 DNA sequence: TGTGCCAGTAGTATGGTCGTAAGGCCCCAAGACTATGGCTACACCTTC. Translation: CASSMVVRPQDYGYTF.

The V call is TRBV5-7, the J call TRBJ2-7; D unresolved. TRBV5-7 is filed as an ORF, its function uncertain. V was clipped by 3 bases and J by 7 bases, with 17 bases between them. The CDR3 runs 14 residues. The CDR3 spells CASSSDIPRLEQYF. CDR3 sequence (DNA): TGTGCCAGCAGCTCTGACATACCCAGATTGGAGCAGTACTTC.

This rearrangement joins TRBV5-1 to TRBJ1-2; D unresolved. CDR1 and CDR2 from the germline V gene are SGHRS and YFSETQ. The germline V and J ends were trimmed by 0 bases and 3 bases, with 18 bases remaining between them. CDR3 size: 17 residues. The CDR3: CASSLDPLTLVDYGYTF. DNA of the CDR3: TGCGCCAGCAGCTTGGACCCTCTGACTTTGGTGGACTATGGCTACACCTTC. The full variable domain, in which reference TRBV5-1 and TRBJ1-2 provide the parts outside the CDR3, is KAGVTQTPRYLIKTRGQQVTLSCSPISGHRSVSWYQQTPGQGLQFLFEYFSETQRNKGNFPGRFSGRQFSNSRSEMNVSTLELGDSALYLCASSLDPLTLVDYGYTFGSGTRLTVV.

The rearrangement joins TRBV5-6 to TRBJ1-1; D remains ambiguous. Germline CDR1 is SGHDT and CDR2 is YYEEEE. Trimming took off 6 bases at V and 7 bases at J, with 16 bases between the two ends. The CDR3 is 13 residues long. In DNA, the CDR3 is TGTGCCAGCACCTCTCGGATGGGAAATGAAGCTTTCTTT. It yields the protein CASTSRMGNEAFF.

As for this clone: The sample carries other DNA sequences with the same CDR3. This rearrangement joins TRBV27 to TRBJ2-7; D might be TRBD2 (5 bases). The CDR3 length is 13 residues. The germline CDR1 and CDR2 sequences are MNHEY and SMNVEV (reference sequence). Trimming stripped 5 bases from V and 2 bases from J, with 10 bases between. CDR3 coding DNA: TGTGCCAGCAGTCCCGGGGTCACCTACGAGCAGTACTTC. The encoded protein is CASSPGVTYEQYF.

The J gene is TRBJ2-7, the V gene TRBV4-1, with unresolved D. Germline V lookup: CDR1 MGHRA, CDR2 YSYEKL. There are 13 residues in the CDR3. Trimming left V 2 bases short and J 6 bases short, with 11 bases between. Here the CDR3 reads CASSQLGKGEQYF. The CDR3 DNA sequence: TGCGCCAGCAGCCAACTGGGCAAAGGCGAGCAGTACTTC.

The CDR3: CASSLIGTGGFDEQYF. The CDR3 DNA reads as TGTGCCAGCAGTTTGATCGGGACAGGGGGCTTCGACGAGCAGTACTTC. The chain is built from TRBV27 and TRBJ2-7; 12 nucleotides agree with TRBD1. CDR1 is MNHEY, CDR2 SMNVEV, per germline (reference sequence). Trimming removed 3 bases from V and 5 bases from J; junction bases left unmatched: 8. This CDR3 has 16 amino acids.